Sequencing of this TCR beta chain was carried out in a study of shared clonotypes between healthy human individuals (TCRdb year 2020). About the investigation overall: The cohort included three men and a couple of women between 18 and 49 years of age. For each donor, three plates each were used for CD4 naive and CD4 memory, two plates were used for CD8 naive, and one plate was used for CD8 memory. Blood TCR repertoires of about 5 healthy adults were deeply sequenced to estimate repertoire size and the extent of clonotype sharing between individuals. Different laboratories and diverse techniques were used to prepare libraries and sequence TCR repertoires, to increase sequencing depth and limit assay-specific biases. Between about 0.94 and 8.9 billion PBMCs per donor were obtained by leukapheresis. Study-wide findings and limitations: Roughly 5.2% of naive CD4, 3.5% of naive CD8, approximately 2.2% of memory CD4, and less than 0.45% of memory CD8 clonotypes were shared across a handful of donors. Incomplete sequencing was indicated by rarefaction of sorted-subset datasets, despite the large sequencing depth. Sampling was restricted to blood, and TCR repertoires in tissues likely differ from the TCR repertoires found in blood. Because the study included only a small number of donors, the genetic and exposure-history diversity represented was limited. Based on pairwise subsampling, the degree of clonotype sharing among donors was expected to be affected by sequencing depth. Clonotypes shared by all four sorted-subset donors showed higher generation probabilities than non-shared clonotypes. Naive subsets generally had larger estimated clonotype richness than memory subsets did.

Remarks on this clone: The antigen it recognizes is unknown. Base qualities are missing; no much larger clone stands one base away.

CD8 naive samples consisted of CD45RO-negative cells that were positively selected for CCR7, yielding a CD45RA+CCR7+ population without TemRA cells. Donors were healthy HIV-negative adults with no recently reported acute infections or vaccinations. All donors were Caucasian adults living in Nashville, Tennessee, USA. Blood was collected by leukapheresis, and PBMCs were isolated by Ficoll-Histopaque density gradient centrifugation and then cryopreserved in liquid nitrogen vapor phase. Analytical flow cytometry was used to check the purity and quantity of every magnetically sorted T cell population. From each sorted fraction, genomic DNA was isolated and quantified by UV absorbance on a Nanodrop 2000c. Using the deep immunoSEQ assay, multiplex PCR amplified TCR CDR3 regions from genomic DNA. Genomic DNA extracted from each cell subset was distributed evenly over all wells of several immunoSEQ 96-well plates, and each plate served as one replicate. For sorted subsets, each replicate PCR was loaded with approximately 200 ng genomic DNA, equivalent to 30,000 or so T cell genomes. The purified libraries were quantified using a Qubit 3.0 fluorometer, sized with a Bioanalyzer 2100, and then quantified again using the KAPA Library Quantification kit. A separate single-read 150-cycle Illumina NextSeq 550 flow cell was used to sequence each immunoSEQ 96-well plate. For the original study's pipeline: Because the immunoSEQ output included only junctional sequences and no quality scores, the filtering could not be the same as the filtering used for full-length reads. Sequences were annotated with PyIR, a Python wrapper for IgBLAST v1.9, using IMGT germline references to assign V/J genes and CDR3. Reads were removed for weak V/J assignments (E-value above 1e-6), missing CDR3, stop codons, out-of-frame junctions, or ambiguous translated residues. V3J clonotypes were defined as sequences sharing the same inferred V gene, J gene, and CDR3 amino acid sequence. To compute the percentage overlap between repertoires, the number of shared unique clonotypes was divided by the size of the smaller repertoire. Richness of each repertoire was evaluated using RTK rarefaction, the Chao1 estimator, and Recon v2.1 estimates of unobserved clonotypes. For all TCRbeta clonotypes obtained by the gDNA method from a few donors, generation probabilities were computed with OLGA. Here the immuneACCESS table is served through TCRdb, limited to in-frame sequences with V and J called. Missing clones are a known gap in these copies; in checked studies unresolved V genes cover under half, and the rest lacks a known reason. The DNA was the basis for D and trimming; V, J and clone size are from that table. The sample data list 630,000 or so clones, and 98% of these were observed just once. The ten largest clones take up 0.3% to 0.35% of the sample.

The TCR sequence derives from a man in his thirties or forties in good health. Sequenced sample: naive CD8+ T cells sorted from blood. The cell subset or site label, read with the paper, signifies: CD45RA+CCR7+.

In nucleotides, the sequence is TGTGCCAGCAGCTTACCATCTAGCGGAAGCACAGATACGCAGTATTTT. It encodes CASSLPSSGSTDTQYF. The chain is assembled from TRBV13 and TRBJ2-3; 7 of the junction bases match TRBD2. CDR1 and CDR2 are read off the germline V gene (reference sequence) as PRHDT and FYEKMQ. The CDR3 goes from the cysteine to the phenylalanine over 16 residues. The entry retains the CDR3 DNA only, 48 bases that are in frame from base 1. Ends trimmed: V by 2 bases, J by 0 bases; bases unmatched to a gene: 5. Extended through the reference TRBV13 and TRBJ2-3 proteins, this CDR3 yields the full variable domain: AAGVIQSPRHLIKEKRETATLKCYPIPRHDTVYWYQQGPGQDPQFLISFYEKMQSDKGSIPDRFSAQQFSDYHSELNMSSLELGDSALYFCASSLPSSGSTDTQYFGPGTRLTVL.